The 13 T cell receptor beta chains below come from one sample, sequenced in a study of T cell changes during pregnancy in multiple sclerosis. Repertoires were generated with immunoSEQ multiplex PCR, while TCRdb's copy carries only in-frame clones and drops some. The data hold some 70,000 clones, with around 85% observed a single time. Sequencing was performed on peripheral blood, taken before pregnancy. The receptors derive from a female donor with multiple sclerosis, enrolled in a pregnancy study.

The chain uses TRBV5-5 and TRBJ1-2; D may be TRBD1 (5 bases). V lost 2 bases and J lost 5, with 10 bases in between. This CDR3 has 13 residues. Looked up from germline, CDR1 is SGHKS and CDR2 is YYEKEE (reference sequence). The CDR3 sequence is CASSLRGFYGYTF. As DNA, the CDR3 is TGTGCCAGCAGCTTACGGGGGTTTTATGGCTACACCTTC.

The V gene is TRBV7-9, the J gene TRBJ1-5; 9 positions match TRBD1. From germline, CDR1 is SEHNR and CDR2 FQNEAQ (reference sequence). The CDR3 is 15 residues long. J lost 3 bases, V lost 1 base, and 1 base had no gene match. The CDR3 spells CASSLGTGVNQPQHF. CDR3 in DNA: TGTGCCAGCAGCTTAGGGACAGGGGTCAATCAGCCCCAGCATTTT.

The V gene is TRBV9, the J gene TRBJ1-1, with TRBD1 matching over 7 bases. Germline CDR1 is SGDLS and CDR2 is YYNGEE. The CDR3 loop spans 14 amino acids. Trimming cost V 2 bases and J 4 bases; bases outside gene matches: 5. The CDR3 coding sequence is TGTGCCAGCAGCGTCTCAGGGGGTCCCACTGAAGCTTTCTTT. Translating it yields CASSVSGGPTEAFF.

The chain uses TRBV7-3 and TRBJ2-1, with 13 bases lining up with TRBD2. CDR1 and CDR2 from the germline V gene are SGHTA and FQGTGA. Trimming at V came to 6 bases and at J to 2 bases, leaving 1 base not matched to a gene. CDR3 length: 15 amino acids. The DNA for the CDR3 is TGTGCCAGCAGGACTAGCGGGGGGACCTACAATGAGCAGTTCTTC. Its translation is CASRTSGGTYNEQFF.

The rearrangement joins TRBV27 to TRBJ1-1; D unclear. Germline CDR1 MNHEY, CDR2 SMNVEV (reference sequence). This CDR3 contains 13 residues. Trimming left V 6 bases short and J 0 bases short, with 8 bases between. CDR3 DNA: TGTGCCAGCAGCCTAAGTATGAACACTGAAGCTTTCTTT. Its protein product is CASSLSMNTEAFF.

The chain links TRBV15 to TRBJ2-5, with 14 bases that match TRBD2. Germline V CDR1 and CDR2: LNHNV, YYDKDF (reference sequence). V shed 3 bases, J shed 4 bases, and the junction held 1 base outside the gene matches. The CDR3 has 15 residues. The CDR3 here is CATSSGTSGGETQYF. CDR3 nucleotide sequence: TGTGCCACCAGCAGTGGGACTAGCGGGGGAGAGACCCAGTACTTC.

This rearrangement joins TRBV9 to TRBJ2-1; TRBD2 matches at 8 bases. Germline V gene lookup returns CDR1 SGDLS and CDR2 YYNGEE. The junction had 8 bases not matched to a gene; V was cut back by 0 bases and J by 6 bases. The CDR3 loop spans 16 amino acids. Written as DNA, the CDR3 is TGTGCCAGCAGCGTAGCGGAGCGGGAGCGTGGCAATGAGCAGTTCTTC. Its translation: CASSVAERERGNEQFF. The full variable domain, its missing parts supplied by reference TRBV9 and TRBJ2-1, is DSGVTQTPKHLITATGQRVTLRCSPRSGDLSVYWYQQSLDQGLQFLIQYYNGEERAKGNILERFSAQQFPDLHSELNLSSLELGDSALYFCASSVAERERGNEQFFGPGTRLTVL.

This clone was counted between two and nine times. The genes are TRBV18 and TRBJ1-3; D is possibly TRBD1 (6 bases). Germline V gene lookup returns CDR1 KGHSH and CDR2 LQKENI. Trimming took off 3 bases at V and 4 bases at J, with 13 bases between the two ends. The CDR3 runs to 15 residues. CDR3 sequence (DNA): TGTGCCAGCTCACCGCTATCCGGACAGGGAAACACCATATATTTT. It translates to CASSPLSGQGNTIYF.

The CDR3: CASMISAGNTEAFF. The DNA of the CDR3 is TGTGCCAGCATGATCTCAGCGGGGAACACTGAAGCTTTCTTT. J is TRBJ1-1 and V is TRBV6-4; D gene ambiguous. Between the trimmed V and J ends, which lost 7 bases and 1 base, there was a span of 13 bases. Germline CDR1 and CDR2: MRHNA and SNTAGT. This CDR3 is 14 amino acids long.

The chain joins TRBV6-5 to TRBJ1-2, with a possible D match to TRBD1 (5 bases). The CDR3 has 15 amino acids. From germline, CDR1 is MNHEY and CDR2 SVGAGI. The V end was cut by 6 bases, the J end by 1 base, with 15 bases between. The CDR3 sequence: CASRPGGGDNYGYTF. DNA of the CDR3: TGTGCCAGCAGGCCCGGGGGGGGTGATAACTATGGCTACACCTTC.

The chain uses TRBV18 and TRBJ1-1, with D possibly matching TRBD1 (5 bases). CDR3 length: 15 amino acids. Trimming removed 2 bases from V and 0 bases from J, with 10 bases in between. Germline lookup yields CDR1 KGHSH and CDR2 LQKENI. As DNA, the CDR3 is TGTGCCAGCTCACCAGGGGCCGAACTGAACACTGAAGCTTTCTTT. Amino acids: CASSPGAELNTEAFF.

V and J are TRBV5-6 and TRBJ2-7, with 9 bases matching TRBD1. J was trimmed by 3 bases and V by 4 bases; bases with no gene match: 5. Germline CDR1 reads SGHDT; CDR2 reads YYEEEE. The CDR3 contains 14 residues. Here the CDR3 reads CASSTPGQGYEQYF. The CDR3 nucleotides are TGTGCCAGCAGCACTCCGGGACAGGGCTACGAGCAGTACTTC.

The chain is built from TRBV27 and TRBJ1-3; possibly TRBD1 for D (5 bases). The germline V gene has CDR1 MNHEY and CDR2 SMNVEV (reference sequence). V was clipped by 0 bases and J by 7 bases, with 16 bases between them. This CDR3 is 16 amino acids long. CDR3 loop: CASSLSGPPALNTIYF. The CDR3 DNA is TGTGCCAGCAGTTTATCGGGGCCCCCCGCACTGAACACCATATATTTT.